One TCR beta chain is described in this entry. Its matching antigen is unknown. This sample stems from a study of shared clonotypes between healthy human individuals. Study as a whole: Per-donor plates numbered three CD4 naive, three CD4 memory, two CD8 naive and one CD8 memory. Overall study results and limits: Clonotypes shared by all four donors outscored non-shared clonotypes in generation probability. Naive subsets tended to show greater estimated richness than memory subsets. Clonotype sharing among the donors was expected to vary with sequencing depth.

The assay was immunoSEQ multiplex PCR, and TCRdb's table has in-frame clones only and misses some. Of around 600,000 clones detected, around 97% appear once; the ten largest clones hold roughly 0.05%. V was clipped by 7 bases and J by 4 bases, with 16 bases between them. Germline loops: CDR1 SEHNR, CDR2 FQNEAQ (reference sequence). The CDR3 is made up of 15 amino acids. The V and J genes are TRBV7-9 and TRBJ2-2; D may match TRBD1 or TRBD2 (5 bases each). This TCR was sampled from a woman aged 25-40 years in good health. Input material: naive CD4+ T cells sorted from blood. Subset meaning: CD45RA+ positively selected. CDR3 sequence (DNA): TGTGCCAGCAAGGACAATAGCGTTGGCACCGGGGAGCTGTTTTTT. This encodes CASKDNSVGTGELFF.